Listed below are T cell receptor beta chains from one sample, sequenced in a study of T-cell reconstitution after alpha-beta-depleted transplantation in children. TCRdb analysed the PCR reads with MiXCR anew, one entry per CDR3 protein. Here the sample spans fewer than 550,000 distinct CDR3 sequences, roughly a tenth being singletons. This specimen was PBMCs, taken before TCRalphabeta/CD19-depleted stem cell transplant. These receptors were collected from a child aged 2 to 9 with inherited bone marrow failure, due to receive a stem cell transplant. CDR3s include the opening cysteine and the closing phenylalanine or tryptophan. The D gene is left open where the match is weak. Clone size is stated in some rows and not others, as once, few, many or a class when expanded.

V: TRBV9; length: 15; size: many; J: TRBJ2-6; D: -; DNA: TGTGCCAGCTCCAGCGAGGGGGCTGGGGCCAACGTCCTGACTTTC; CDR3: CASSSEGAGANVLTF
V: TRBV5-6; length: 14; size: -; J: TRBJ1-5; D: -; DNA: TGTGCCAGCAGCTTGGGGGACGGCAATCAGCCCCAGCATTTT; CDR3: CASSLGDGNQPQHF
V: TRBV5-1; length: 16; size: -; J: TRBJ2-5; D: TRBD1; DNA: TGCGCCAGCAGTTTCGGACAGGCAGCCCCCCAAGAGACCCAGTACTTC; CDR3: CASSFGQAAPQETQYF
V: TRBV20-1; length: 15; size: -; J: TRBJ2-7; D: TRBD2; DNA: TGCAGTTCATCGGGACTAGCGAAAATACCCTACGAGCAGTACTTC; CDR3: CSSSGLAKIPYEQYF
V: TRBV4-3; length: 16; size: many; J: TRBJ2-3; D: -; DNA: TGCGCCAGCAGCCAAGAATTGCAGGACGGCACAGATACGCAGTATTTT; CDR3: CASSQELQDGTDTQYF
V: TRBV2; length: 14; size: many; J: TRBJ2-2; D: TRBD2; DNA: TGTGCCAGGACTAGCGGGAGGAACACCGGGGAGCTGTTTTTT; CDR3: CARTSGRNTGELFF
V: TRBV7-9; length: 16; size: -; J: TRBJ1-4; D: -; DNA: TGTGCCAGCAGCTTAGATCTGGGGGCGATTAATGAAAAACTGTTTTTT; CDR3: CASSLDLGAINEKLFF
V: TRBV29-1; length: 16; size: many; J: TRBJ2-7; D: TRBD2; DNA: TGCAGCACCGGAGGGACTAGCGGATCCGGGTTCCACGAGCAGTACTTC; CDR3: CSTGGTSGSGFHEQYF
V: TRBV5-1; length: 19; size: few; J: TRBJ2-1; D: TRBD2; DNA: TGCGCCAGCAGCTTGTATCTTCTAGCGGAGTCCTCTCTTTACAATGAGCAGTTCTTC; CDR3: CASSLYLLAESSLYNEQFF
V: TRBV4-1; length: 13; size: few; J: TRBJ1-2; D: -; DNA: TGCGCCAGCAGCCAAGATCTGGAGAATGGCTACACCTTC; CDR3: CASSQDLENGYTF
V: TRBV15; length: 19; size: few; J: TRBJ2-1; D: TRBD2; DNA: TGTGCCACCAGCAGACTGGGGCTAGTACTAGCGGGAGTGTCCAATGAGCAGTTCTTC; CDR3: CATSRLGLVLAGVSNEQFF
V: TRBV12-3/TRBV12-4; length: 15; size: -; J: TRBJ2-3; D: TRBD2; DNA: TGTGCCAGCAGTCCGCCGGGCGGGAGTGGAGATACGCAGTATTTT; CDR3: CASSPPGGSGDTQYF
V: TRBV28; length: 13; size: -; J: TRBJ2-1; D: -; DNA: TGTGCCAGCAGGGACAACCCCGGGGCAGAGCAGTTCTTC; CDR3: CASRDNPGAEQFF
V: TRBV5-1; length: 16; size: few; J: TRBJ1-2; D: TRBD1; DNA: TGCGCCAGCAGCCTTATCGGACAGGGGCTCAACTATGGCTACACCTTC; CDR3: CASSLIGQGLNYGYTF
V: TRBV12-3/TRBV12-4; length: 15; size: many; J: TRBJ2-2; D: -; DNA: TGTGCCAGCAGCTGGAGAGCCATGAACACCGGGGAGCTGTTTTTT; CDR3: CASSWRAMNTGELFF
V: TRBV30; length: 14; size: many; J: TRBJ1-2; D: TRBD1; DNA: TGTGCCTGGACTGGGACAGGGGCTAACTATGGCTACACCTTC; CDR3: CAWTGTGANYGYTF
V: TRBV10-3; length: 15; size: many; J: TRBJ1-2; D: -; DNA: TGTGCCATCAGTGAGTACGCGGGACCGGGCTATGGCTACACCTTC; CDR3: CAISEYAGPGYGYTF
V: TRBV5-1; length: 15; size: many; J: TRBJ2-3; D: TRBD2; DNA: TGCGCCAGCAGCTTCGGCGGGAGGGCCGGAGATACGCAGTATTTT; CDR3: CASSFGGRAGDTQYF
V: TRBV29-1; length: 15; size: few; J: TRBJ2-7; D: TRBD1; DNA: TGCAGCGTTGAAGATTGGACCCGGACAGGGGGCACGCAGTACTTC; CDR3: CSVEDWTRTGGTQYF
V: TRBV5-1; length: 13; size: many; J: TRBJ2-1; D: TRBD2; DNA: TGCGCCAGCAGCCGACTAGCCGAGGGTGAGCAGTTCTTC; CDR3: CASSRLAEGEQFF
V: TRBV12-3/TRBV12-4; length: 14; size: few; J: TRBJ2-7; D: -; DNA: TGTGCCAGCAGTTTGGGGGACCACTCCTACGAGCAGTACTTC; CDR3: CASSLGDHSYEQYF
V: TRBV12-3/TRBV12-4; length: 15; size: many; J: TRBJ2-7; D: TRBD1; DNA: TGTGCCAGCAGTGGGGACAGGGCGAGCAGGTACGAGCAGTACTTC; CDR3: CASSGDRASRYEQYF
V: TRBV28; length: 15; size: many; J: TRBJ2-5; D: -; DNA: TGTGCCAGCAGTTTTATGGGGATGTATCAAGAGACCCAGTACTTC; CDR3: CASSFMGMYQETQYF
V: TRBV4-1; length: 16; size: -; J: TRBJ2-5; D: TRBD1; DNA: TGCGCCAGCAGCCAAGATCGCGGACAGGGGGGAGAGACCCAGTACTTC; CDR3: CASSQDRGQGGETQYF
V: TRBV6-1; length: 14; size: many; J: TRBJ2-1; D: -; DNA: TGTGCCAGCAGTGAATGGGGAACAGGGTCTGAGCAGTTCTTC; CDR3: CASSEWGTGSEQFF
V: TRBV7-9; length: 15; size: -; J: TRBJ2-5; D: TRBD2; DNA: TGTGCCAGCAGCTTAGTAGCGGGAGGCGGGGAGACCCAGTACTTC; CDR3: CASSLVAGGGETQYF
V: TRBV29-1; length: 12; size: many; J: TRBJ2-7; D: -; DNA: TGCAGCGCCAGGGACCTCCTCGGCGAGCAGTACTTC; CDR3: CSARDLLGEQYF
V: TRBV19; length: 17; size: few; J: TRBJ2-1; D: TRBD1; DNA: TGTGCCAGTAGTATAAGGACAGGGTTTGGGTCCTACAATGAGCAGTTCTTC; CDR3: CASSIRTGFGSYNEQFF
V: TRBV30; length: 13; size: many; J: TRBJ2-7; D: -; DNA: TGTGCCTGGAGTAAGAGACAGATCGACGAGCAGTACTTC; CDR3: CAWSKRQIDEQYF
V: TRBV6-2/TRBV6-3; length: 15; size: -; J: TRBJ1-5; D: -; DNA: TGTGCCACCGACACCTGGGGGGGGGCGAATCAGCCCCAGCATTTT; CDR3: CATDTWGGANQPQHF
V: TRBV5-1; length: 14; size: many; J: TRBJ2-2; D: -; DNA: TGCGCCAGCAGCTCGGGGCCCCACACCGGGGAGCTGTTTTTT; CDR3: CASSSGPHTGELFF
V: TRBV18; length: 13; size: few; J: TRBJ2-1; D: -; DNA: TGTGCCAGCTCACCAGGGTCCGACCATGAGCAGTTCTTC; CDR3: CASSPGSDHEQFF
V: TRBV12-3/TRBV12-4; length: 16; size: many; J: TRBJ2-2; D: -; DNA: TGTGCCAGCAGTTCCTCCGGGACTCCGAACACCGGGGAGCTGTTTTTT; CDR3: CASSSSGTPNTGELFF
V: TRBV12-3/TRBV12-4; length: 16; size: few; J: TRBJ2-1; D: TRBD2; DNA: TGTGCCAGCAGTTTATGGACTAGGAACCCCATCGGTGAGCAGTTCTTC; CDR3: CASSLWTRNPIGEQFF
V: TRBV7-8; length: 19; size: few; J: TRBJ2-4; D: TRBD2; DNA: TGTGCCAGCAGCCCAGGGCCTAGCGGGAGGGCCCCGGCCAAAAACATTCAGTACTTC; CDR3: CASSPGPSGRAPAKNIQYF
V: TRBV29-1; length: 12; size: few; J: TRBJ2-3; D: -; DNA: TGCAGCACGAACAGGGAAACAGATACGCAGTATTTT; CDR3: CSTNRETDTQYF
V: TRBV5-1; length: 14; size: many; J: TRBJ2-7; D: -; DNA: TGCGCCAGCAGCTTCGGAGGGAATCCGGACGAGCAGTACTTC; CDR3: CASSFGGNPDEQYF
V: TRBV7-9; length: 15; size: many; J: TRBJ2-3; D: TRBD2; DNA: TGTGCCAGCAGCCCGACTAGCGGGAGGGGAAGTACGCAGTATTTT; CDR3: CASSPTSGRGSTQYF
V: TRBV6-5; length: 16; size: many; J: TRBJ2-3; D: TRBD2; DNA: TGTGCCAGCAGTTACACCAGCGGGGCTAGCACAGATACGCAGTATTTT; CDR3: CASSYTSGASTDTQYF
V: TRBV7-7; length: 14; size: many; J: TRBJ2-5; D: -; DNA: TGTGCTAGCAGCTCGAGGATGTTTGGAGAGACCCAGTACTTC; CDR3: CASSSRMFGETQYF
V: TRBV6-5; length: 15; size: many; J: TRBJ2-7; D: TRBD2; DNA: TGTGCCAGCCGGACTAGCGGGGAGTGGTTCCACGAGCAGTACTTC; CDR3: CASRTSGEWFHEQYF
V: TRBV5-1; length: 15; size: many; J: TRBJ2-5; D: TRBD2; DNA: TGCGCCAGCAGCTTTCTAGCGGGAGTTGAAGAGACCCAGTACTTC; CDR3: CASSFLAGVEETQYF
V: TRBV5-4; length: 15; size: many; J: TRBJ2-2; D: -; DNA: TGTGCCAGCAGCTTGGAACCGGGGCAGGCCGGGGAGCTGTTTTTT; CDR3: CASSLEPGQAGELFF
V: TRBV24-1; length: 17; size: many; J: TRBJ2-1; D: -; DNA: TGTGCCACCAGTGATTTGCAACGGGATGGCTCCTACAATGAGCAGTTCTTC; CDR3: CATSDLQRDGSYNEQFF
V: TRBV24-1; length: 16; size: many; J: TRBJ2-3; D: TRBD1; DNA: TGTGCCACCAGTGACCTCCGGGACAGGTTAACAGATACGCAGTATTTT; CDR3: CATSDLRDRLTDTQYF
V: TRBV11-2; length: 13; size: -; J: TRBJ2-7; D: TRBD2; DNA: TGTGCCAGCAGCATGGGACTAGTCTACGAGCAGTACTTC; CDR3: CASSMGLVYEQYF
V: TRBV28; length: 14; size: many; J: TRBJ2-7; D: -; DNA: TGTGCCAGCAACTCACTTGGGGAGCTATACGAGCAGTACTTC; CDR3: CASNSLGELYEQYF
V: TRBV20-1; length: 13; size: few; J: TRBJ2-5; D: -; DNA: TGCAGTGCTGGGAGACTAGGGGAAGAGACCCAGTACTTC; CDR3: CSAGRLGEETQYF
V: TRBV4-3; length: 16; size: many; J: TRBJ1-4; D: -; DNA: TGCGCCAGCAGCCAAGATTTTTCCGGGGGGTATGAAAAACTGTTTTTT; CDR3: CASSQDFSGGYEKLFF